This T cell receptor (beta chain) derives from a study of cytomegalovirus exposure and HLA in healthy donors. Study conclusions and caveats: Specificity for CMV antigens was confirmed in vitro for a few of the CMV-associated chains. A likely sequencing artifact accounted for one observed cluster of highly shared sequence variants. A link between a missense DCLRE1C variant and TCR beta V- and J-gene trimming emerged from a later analysis.

This clone was seen just once. Its specificity is not known. Both 60 Vbeta primers and 13 Jbeta primers went into the PCR. In the original analysis: Later analysis identified tens of millions of unique TCR beta chains, roughly 11 million shared. Sequenced by immunoSEQ multiplex PCR; TCRdb stores in-frame clones only, minus some. V, J and clone size are taken as reported in that table, and D and trimming were inferred from the DNA itself. Of roughly 99,000 clones listed, 79% are singletons. The TCR originated in a male donor in good health and CMV-seropositive. Sequenced sample: PBMCs.

CDR3 loop: CASSPGQTNYGYTF. The CDR3 DNA reads TGTGCCAGCAGCCCCGGACAGACTAACTATGGCTACACCTTC. The gene calls are TRBV7-8 and TRBJ1-2; D might be TRBD1 (6 bases). The CDR3 length is 14 residues. Germline V gene data show CDR1 as SGHVS and CDR2 as FQNEAQ. V dropped 5 bases and J dropped 0 bases, with 10 bases sitting between them.